A single sample is the source of the 2 T cell receptor beta chains below, sequenced in a study of shared clonotypes between healthy human individuals. Sequencing used immunoSEQ multiplex PCR; TCRdb keeps in-frame clones, though not all of them. The table has 800,000 to 1,200,000 clones, 75% to 80% seen once. Sequencing used memory CD4+ T cells from PBMCs. Noted subset: CD45RA-negative fraction. The source of these receptors is a man younger than 35 in good health. Some clones in this sample may be carry-over from other donors' samples.

The chain employs TRBV7-3 and TRBJ2-3, with 9 bases fitting TRBD2. CDR3 length: 16 amino acids. Trimming cost V 2 bases and J 4 bases; bases outside gene matches: 7. Looked up from germline, CDR1 is SGHTA and CDR2 is FQGTGA. The CDR3 is CASSLGIAGAADTQYF. CDR3 coding DNA: TGTGCCAGCAGCTTAGGAATAGCGGGAGCAGCAGATACGCAGTATTTT.

A single count supports this clone. The V gene is TRBV5-1, the J gene TRBJ1-2; TRBD1 is a possible D gene (6 bases). CDR3 size: 12 residues. Germline V gives CDR1 SGHRS, CDR2 YFSETQ. With 2 bases removed from V and 8 bases from J, the gap between germline ends came to 10 bases. The chain's CDR3 is CASSLQGSGYTF. The CDR3 nucleotides are TGCGCCAGCAGCTTACAGGGATCCGGCTACACCTTC.